This T cell receptor (beta chain) was sequenced during a study of regulatory T cells in long-lasting Graves disease (dated by TCRdb to the early 2020s). Describing the broader study: Persistent Graves' disease meant more than 5 years of antithyroid drug treatment with TSH receptor autoantibodies that stayed positive. Persistent Graves' disease patients were compared with newly diagnosed Graves' disease patients by peripheral blood TCR sequencing and RNA sequencing. The study was conducted in China and was registered as a clinical trial. In the clinical cohort, patients with persistent Graves' disease had used antithyroid drugs for an average of roughly ten years. A total of roughly 33 samples were covered by TCR sequencing, comprising 13 persistent and some 20 newly diagnosed Graves' disease patients. General conclusions and limits of the study: A larger number of public clonotypes was shared among persistent patients (approximately 3,000) than among newly diagnosed patients (around 870). Persistent disease showed preferential use of TRBV28, TRBJ1-2 and TRBJ2-5, whereas newly diagnosed disease favored TRBV20-1 and TRBJ2-1. The study examined only peripheral blood because the primary lesion, thyroid tissue, could not be accessed. Only the TCR beta chain was sequenced and analyzed. The authors acknowledged the small sample size as a limitation that may reduce accuracy. Compared with newly diagnosed patients, persistent Graves' disease patients had lower TCR Shannon entropy and fewer highly expanded clones, which suggests clonal expansion.

V and J are truncated by 1 base and 7 bases respectively, leaving an intervening sequence of 23 bases. The CDR3 spans 17 residues, from the cysteine through the phenylalanine. CDR3 DNA is the only sequence kept; it has 51 bases, read in frame from the first base. According to the germline V gene, CDR1 reads KGHSY and CDR2 reads FQNENV. On this clonotype itself: Its target antigen remains unknown. Within one base of it there is no much larger clone, and no base qualities were kept.

According to the study, the label for this sample's time point signals: persistent/refractory GD, antithyroid drugs over 5 years with positive TRAb. For both TCR sequencing and RNA sequencing, RNA was extracted from PBMCs in TRIzol. The diagnosis of Graves' disease followed American Thyroid Association guidelines. Patients were recruited from an endocrinology department in Xi'an, China. From each patient, about 8.9 milliliters of peripheral blood was collected into an EDTA anticoagulant tube. PBMCs were isolated by Ficoll Paque Plus density gradient separation without further T cell sorting. RNA quality was checked with an Agilent 2100 Bioanalyzer and agarose gel, and concentration with a NanoDrop 2000. Preparation of the library involved multiplex PCR. Sequencing used an Illumina HiSeq 4000. CDR3 regions were amplified by Arm-PCR with iRepertoire HTBI primers to construct TCR beta libraries. Gel purification was performed on PCR products prior to sequencing. The authors processed their data as follows. Gene usage analysis of CDR3 amino acid clonotypes relied on the 60 to 65 TRBV and about 15 TRBJ segments identified across samples. Filtered high-quality paired reads were merged into contigs using COPE and FqMerger. BLAST was used to align contigs to the IMGT TRBV, TRBD and TRBJ reference genes, and CDR3 was defined following IMGT. Any clonotype with a frequency above 0.1% was classified as a highly expanded clone. Shannon entropy was used to measure repertoire diversity, and the Gini coefficient was used to measure V-J evenness. A clonotype was considered public if more than one individual shared it. The public reads were reanalyzed by TCRdb: fastp trimming at Q25, MiXCR alignment, in-frame beta chains only. A single entry per CDR3 protein holds the most common genes and DNA from its merged rows. The authors' filters were not applied to this entry. This sample is represented by about 460,000 distinct CDR3 sequences; approximately 22% of them were singletons. The biggest ten clones account for about 12% of the sample.

This material consisted of peripheral blood mononuclear cells (PBMCs), taken when the disease was refractory, from a patient treated with antithyroid drugs. This receptor chain uses TRBV16 and TRBJ2-7, with no confident D gene call. This sequence originates from a female donor with Graves disease. Here is the DNA: TGTGCCAGCAGCCAATTAATCCAGCCCAGGAACCTATGGGAGCAGTACTTC. Its protein is CASSQLIQPRNLWEQYF.